This record looks at one T cell receptor (beta chain) sequence and its context. One end of the junction is discordant with germline, which a read error may explain. Germline loops: CDR1 MRHNA, CDR2 SNTAGT. The CDR3 is 15 amino acids. This entry comes from a study of CD4 and CD8 cells across lung adenocarcinoma regions. TCRdb fed the PCR reads into MiXCR, producing one record per CDR3 protein. The sample has over 10,000 distinct CDR3 sequences; approximately 56% are singletons. The patients had localized lung adenocarcinoma, a non-small cell subtype. The chain uses TRBV6-4 and TRBJ2-3, with D possibly being TRBD1 or TRBD2 (5 bases each). The TCR originated in a female donor with lung adenocarcinoma. The CD4 and CD8 labels of this study may be unreliable. The sample consisted of CD8+ T cells from the margin of a lung tumor. CDR3 DNA sequence: TGTGCCAGCAGCTCGGGGCTCGGAGCCAAAAATACGCAGTATTTC. Translating it yields CASSSGLGAKNTQYF.